The clone carrying this TCR beta chain was found many times. CDR3 size: 16 residues. Germline V CDR1 and CDR2: LGHNA, YSLEER. V dropped 0 bases and J dropped 6 bases, with 12 bases sitting between them. A single record per CDR3 protein comes from TCRdb applying MiXCR to the 5' RACE reads. The table shows about 96,000 distinct CDR3 sequences, with 17% occurring only once. The sample originates from a study of T cells of healthy individuals. This chain uses TRBV4-3 with TRBJ1-6; D may be TRBD1 (6 bases). The TCR originated in a human donor in good health. DNA for the CDR3: TGCGCCAGCAGCCAAGATCTTCAGGGGCGTAATTCACCCCTCCACTTT. It yields the protein CASSQDLQGRNSPLHF.